This TCR beta chain was found in a study of T cell repertoires in cytomegalovirus infection. Study context: HLA-B-restricted CMV epitopes that are well studied, plus recently identified HLA-C-restricted ones, were used by the study. It can be stated that public TCR beta signatures indicated CMV infection as well as a matching HLA type. Whole-study findings and limits: Ex vivo responses were dominated by HLA-C-restricted CMV-specific TCR beta clonotypes.

TCRdb ran MiXCR on the reads and lists one entry per CDR3 protein. The sample yields 650,000 to 850,000 distinct CDR3 sequences, around 29% seen once. This clonotype appeared a few times. Its antigen is currently unknown. CDR3 length equals 16 residues. V lost 1 base and J 4 bases, leaving 16 bases between the germline ends. Germline-derived CDR1 and CDR2 are SGHTA and FQGNSA. This rearrangement joins TRBV7-2 to TRBJ1-2; D is possibly TRBD1 (6 bases). The receptor's source is a human donor in good health (CMV status not recorded). Some clones in this sample may be carry-over from other donors' samples. Sequenced here: cultured CD8+ T cells from PBMCs, sampled from culture after CMV antigen stimulation. The CDR3 spells CASSLELAGGTYGYTF. In nucleotides, the CDR3 is TGTGCCAGCAGCTTAGAGCTCGCGGGGGGCACCTATGGCTACACCTTC.